This T cell receptor beta chain derives from a study of T and B cells in COVID-19 patients. Study-level information: Blood was sampled from COVID-19 patients who were either actively infected or recovered. Active-infection patients were older, median roughly 73 years, than recovered patients, median about 34 years.

CDR1 and CDR2 from the germline V gene are MNHEY and SMNVEV (reference sequence). V was trimmed by 5 bases and J by 3 bases, leaving 19 bases between them. This CDR3 has 16 residues. TRB rearrangements were amplified by multiplex PCR with BIOMED2 TRB-A/B primers. TCRdb independently ran MiXCR on the multiplex PCR reads; one entry per CDR3 protein. The table has more than 20,000 distinct CDR3 sequences, less than 35% seen once. Regarding the study as a whole: Active COVID-19 showed highly clonal TRB repertoires; recovery showed diversity and richness above healthy donors.

As regards this clonotype: Its antigen is undetermined.

Each TRB amplification used about 250-550 ng of genomic DNA from blood. V is TRBV27 and J is TRBJ1-1; the D gene is possibly TRBD1 (5 bases). This clonotype originated in a human donor who had recovered from COVID-19. Sequencing used blood. The DNA of the CDR3 is TGTGCCAGCAGTCGCCCGATGACGGGGGGGTACACTGAAGCTTTCTTT. Its translation: CASSRPMTGGYTEAFF.